The sample holds a few counts of the clone carrying this TCR beta chain. The antigen is unknown. TCRdb recomputed calls from the RACE reads with MiXCR, one row per CDR3 protein. Of more than 250,000 distinct CDR3 sequences in the sample, 7.5% to 9% were seen once. The sample is drawn from a study of human T cells and chemical hapten exposure. Turning to the study itself: Per-sample variation in TCR yield stemmed mainly from small pooled library volume differences.

Time point reported: pre-sensitization, week 0. The treatment: therapeutic diphenylcyclopropenone sensitization with weekly scalp DPC. V was cut by 7 bases and J by 2 bases, with 9 bases left in between. The CDR3 is made up of 13 amino acids. Study conclusions and caveats: TCRs at high frequency, those above 1 in 1000, did not change with DPC sensitization. In the PT1 data, expanded TCR counts showed a positive correlation with patch test score. Donors had alopecia, so their immune response may differ from healthy people's.

The input for sequencing was whole blood, taken in connection with sensitization to the hapten diphenylcyclopropenone (DPC). The V and J genes are TRBV12-3 or TRBV12-4 and TRBJ1-5; TRBD1 is a possible D gene (6 bases). This clonotype was obtained from a man younger than 30 with alopecia areata. Some clones in this sample may be carry-over from other donors' samples. CDR3: CASKQGGNQPQHF. CDR3 DNA sequence: TGTGCCAGCAAACAGGGTGGCAATCAGCCCCAGCATTTT.